The 7 T cell receptor beta chains presented below share a single source sample, sequenced in a study of OX40 agonist ivuxolimab in advanced cancers. Method: immunoSEQ multiplex PCR; TCRdb's copy keeps in-frame clones and lacks some. This repertoire shows about 49,000 clones, around 85% found once; its top ten account for over 20%. The sequences come from CD4+ or CD8+ T cells sorted from blood, collected in a trial of the OX40 agonist ivuxolimab. The receptors stem from an adult with an advanced solid tumor such as melanoma, head and neck, liver or kidney cancer.

Only a few counts were recorded for this clone. For the CDR3, the DNA is TGCAGCTTCCGAGGAGGGAATGAGCAGTTCTTC. Encoded protein: CSFRGGNEQFF. The J gene is TRBJ2-1, the V gene TRBV29-1, with a weak D call TRBD2 (6 bases). Trimming took 8 bases from V and 7 from J, leaving 12 bases between them. The germline gives CDR1 SQVTM, CDR2 ANQGSEA. This CDR3 contains 11 residues.

V usage is TRBV11-2 and J usage is TRBJ1-4; D may be TRBD1 (6 bases). The CDR3 spans 16 residues. With 0 bases removed from V and 8 bases from J, the gap between germline ends came to 16 bases. Germline V gives CDR1 SGHAT, CDR2 FQNNGV. As DNA, the CDR3 is TGTGCCAGCAGCTTAGACCAGGGGCCCTTTTTGGAAAAACTGTTTTTT. Its protein product is CASSLDQGPFLEKLFF.

CDR3 in amino acids: CASSQDPGTNYGYTF. The CDR3 DNA reads TGCGCCAGCAGCCAAGATCCCGGGACTAACTATGGCTACACCTTC. The chain joins TRBV4-1 to TRBJ1-2; no reliable D call. The CDR3 spans 15 residues. The V end was cut by 0 bases, the J end by 0 bases, with 8 bases between. The germline V gene has CDR1 MGHRA and CDR2 YSYEKL.

This clone was recorded once. J is TRBJ1-5 and V is TRBV9; TRBD1 matches 7 bases. Trimming removed 2 bases from V and 4 bases from J; junction bases left unmatched: 6. The germline gives CDR1 SGDLS, CDR2 YYNGEE. CDR3 length equals 15 residues. CDR3 coding DNA: TGTGCCAGCAGCGTGACAGGGACCTTAAATCAGCCCCAGCATTTT. It is translated as CASSVTGTLNQPQHF.

The chain couples TRBV7-6 to TRBJ2-1; D might be TRBD2 (7 bases). Germline CDR1 is SGHVS and CDR2 is FNYEAQ. The CDR3 extends over 16 amino acids. V was pared by 2 bases and J by 0 bases, with 11 bases between. The CDR3 DNA is TGTGCCAGCAGCTTATCAGGGGAGGGCTCCTACAATGAGCAGTTCTTC. Its translation is CASSLSGEGSYNEQFF.

The chain has TRBV27 and TRBJ1-2; possible D gene TRBD1, 6 bases. Germline CDR1 MNHEY, CDR2 SMNVEV (reference sequence). Deletions cut 2 bases from V and 4 bases from J, with 20 bases between. The CDR3 length is 17 residues. CDR3 residues: CASSLGPGPGEGYGYTF. In nucleotides, the CDR3 is TGTGCCAGCAGTTTAGGGCCCGGCCCAGGGGAGGGCTATGGCTACACCTTC.

The CDR3 DNA reads as TGTGCCAGCAGCGAGGACAGGATGAACTACGAGCAGTACTTC. Translated, it gives CASSEDRMNYEQYF. This chain joins TRBV9 and TRBJ2-7; TRBD1 matches at 7 bases. Trimming removed 3 bases from V and 3 bases from J; junction bases left unmatched: 6. Germline loops: CDR1 SGDLS, CDR2 YYNGEE. This CDR3 region has 14 residues.